This paragraph covers one T cell receptor (beta chain) sequence. These data originate in a study of blood T cell repertoires in COVID-19. The data were produced by immunoSEQ multiplex PCR, yet TCRdb's version contains in-frame clones alone and is incomplete. The sample has 150,000 to 190,000 clones, roughly 84% seen once. Germline CDR1 is SGHDT and CDR2 is YYEEEE. Trimming removed 0 bases at V and 4 bases at J, with 20 bases between. This CDR3 is built from 19 residues. This receptor was obtained from a woman aged 55 to 70 with COVID-19, enrolled during active disease. V usage is TRBV5-6 and J usage is TRBJ1-6; no reliable D call. Sequencing used peripheral blood. This CDR3 reads CASSLGALDGRIYNSPLHF. The CDR3 DNA sequence: TGTGCCAGCAGCTTGGGAGCTCTCGACGGCAGGATATATAATTCACCCCTCCACTTT.